This is a list of T cell receptor beta chains from one sample in a study of vaccination effects on CD4 cells after COVID-19. Assay: immunoSEQ multiplex PCR; the TCRdb copy retains only in-frame clones and omits some. The sample contains around 16,000 clones, more than 75% of which appear only once. The antigens for these receptors are not known. The starting material was CD4+ T cells from PBMCs cultured with HCoV-NL63 spike peptides, obtained after COVID-19 vaccination. Every receptor here comes from a human donor who received a COVID-19 vaccine. Both conserved end residues are part of each CDR3. D genes are given only for firm matches. The listing skips clone size in some rows; elsewhere it reads once, few, many or a size class.

>TRBV6-5|NA|TRBJ1-6|TRBD1
TGTGCCAGTATCCAAGCAGGGGGTGGTAATTCACCCCTCCACTTT
CASIQAGGGNSPLHF
>TRBV24-1|once|TRBJ1-2|NA
TGTGCCACCAGTGATGGGCCGTCCCTTTATGGCTACACCTTC
CATSDGPSLYGYTF
>TRBV7-9|NA|TRBJ1-4|NA
TGTGCCAGCAGCCCAGACTACCCCGAAAAACTGTTTTTT
CASSPDYPEKLFF
>TRBV5-1|NA|TRBJ1-2|NA
TGCGCCAGCAGCTTGGAATTGGGGGGGCTCTATGGCTACACCTTC
CASSLELGGLYGYTF
>TRBV3-1/TRBV3-2|NA|TRBJ2-1|TRBD2
TGTGCCAGCAGCCAGGGACTAGCGGGCGATGAGCAGTTCTTC
CASSQGLAGDEQFF
>TRBV10-2|NA|TRBJ1-3|NA
TGCGCCAGCAGGTCGAGCGAGATCTCTGGAAACACCATATATTTT
CASRSSEISGNTIYF
>TRBV2|NA|TRBJ1-5|NA
TGTGCCAGCAGTGAACAGGGTTGGAGCAATCAGCCCCAGCATTTT
CASSEQGWSNQPQHF
>TRBV7-2|large|TRBJ1-4|NA
TGTGCCAGCAGCTTAGTTGGACAGATGAATGAAAAACTGTTTTTT
CASSLVGQMNEKLFF
>TRBV10-3|NA|TRBJ1-6|NA
TGTGCCATCAGGGGGGCGGCGGATGGGAATTCACCCCTCCACTTT
CAIRGAADGNSPLHF
>TRBV11-3|NA|TRBJ2-1|NA
TGTGCCAGCAGCCCGGATGGACAGTCCTCCTACAATGAGCAGTTCTTC
CASSPDGQSSYNEQFF
>TRBV28|once|TRBJ2-3|NA
TGTGCCAGCAGTTCTGGGGGCAGGGGTTCAGATACGCAGTATTTT
CASSSGGRGSDTQYF
>TRBV3-1/TRBV3-2|NA|TRBJ2-5|NA
TGTGCCAGCAGCCAACACCCAAGGGGTGGGGAGACCCAGTACTTC
CASSQHPRGGETQYF
>TRBV30|NA|TRBJ1-2|NA
TGTGCCTGGAATTTTCCGGACAGCGGGGGCTACACCTTC
CAWNFPDSGGYTF
>TRBV7-8|NA|TRBJ2-1|NA
TGTGCCAGCAGCTTACAGGGGGGGGGTTACTACAATGAGCAGTTCTTC
CASSLQGGGYYNEQFF
>TRBV25-1|NA|TRBJ2-7|NA
TGTGCCACCTCTTTCCGGGGAGAGCAGTACTTC
CATSFRGEQYF
>TRBV7-9|few|TRBJ2-5|TRBD1
TGTGCCAGCACGATGGACAGGGGGCCCCAAGAGACCCAGTACTTC
CASTMDRGPQETQYF
>TRBV19|NA|TRBJ2-5|TRBD1
TGTGCCAGTAGTATAGTTACAGGGGCGAGGGAGACCCAGTACTTC
CASSIVTGARETQYF
>TRBV12-3/TRBV12-4|few|TRBJ1-2|NA
TGTGCCAGCAGTTTATCGTCCAGGGCTGGCTACACCTTC
CASSLSSRAGYTF
>TRBV21-1|NA|TRBJ2-1|NA
TGTGCCAGCAGCAAGACTAGCGGGCGAAGGAGCTCCTACAATGAGCAGTTCTTC
CASSKTSGRRSSYNEQFF
>TRBV20-1|NA|TRBJ2-3|TRBD2
TGCAGTGCTAGAACTAGCGGGAGTTTGTATTTT
CSARTSGSLYF
>TRBV7-9|NA|TRBJ1-1|NA
TGTGCCAGCAGCCCCGGGGTGATGAACACTGAAGCTTTCTTT
CASSPGVMNTEAFF
>TRBV11-3|NA|TRBJ2-1|TRBD2
TGTGCCAGCAGCTTAGTTACTAGCGGAACCAATGAGCAGTTCTTC
CASSLVTSGTNEQFF
>TRBV10-3|NA|TRBJ2-3|TRBD1
TGTGCCATCAGCGGACAGGGCTCAGATACGCAGTATTTT
CAISGQGSDTQYF
>TRBV2|once|TRBJ1-5|NA
TGTGCCAGCAGTGACAGGGTTAGCAATCAGCCCCAGCATTTT
CASSDRVSNQPQHF
>TRBV7-2|NA|TRBJ1-2|NA
TGTGCCAGCAGCCCCGGGTTCTATGGCTACACCTTC
CASSPGFYGYTF
>TRBV4-3|few|TRBJ1-6|NA
TGCGCCAGCAGCCAAGATCCGGTCGGGAATTCACCCCTCCACTTT
CASSQDPVGNSPLHF
>TRBV5-1|medium-sized|TRBJ1-2|NA
TGCGCCAGCAGCTTGGCGCAGGGTTCCTATGGCTACACCTTC
CASSLAQGSYGYTF
>TRBV5-1|NA|TRBJ2-7|TRBD2
TGCGCCAGCCTCGGGGGGGCGAGCTCCTACGAGCAGTACTTC
CASLGGASSYEQYF
>TRBV5-1|once|TRBJ2-7|NA
TGCGCCAGCAGCCGGGACACCGCAAACTACGAGCAGTACTTC
CASSRDTANYEQYF
>TRBV6-6|few|TRBJ1-6|TRBD1
TGTGCCAGCAGTTCCGGACAGGGGGCTTCACCCCTCCACTTT
CASSSGQGASPLHF
>TRBV6-5|NA|TRBJ1-1|NA
TGTGCCAGCAGACGACAGAACACTGAAGCTTTCTTT
CASRRQNTEAFF
>TRBV5-1|NA|TRBJ2-3|NA
TGCGCCAGCAGCTTGTCTGGTGGCACGACAGATACGCAGTATTTT
CASSLSGGTTDTQYF
>TRBV3-1/TRBV3-2|NA|TRBJ1-1|NA
TGTCAAGGGGCGGAGAACACTGAAGCTTTCTTT
CQGAENTEAFF
>TRBV28|NA|TRBJ2-7|NA
TGTGCCAGCGGCGATAGGTACGAGCAGTACTTC
CASGDRYEQYF
>TRBV25-1|NA|TRBJ1-3|NA
TGTGCCAGCAGTGAATCCCGGACGATAGGAAACACCATATATTTT
CASSESRTIGNTIYF
>TRBV27|NA|TRBJ1-6|NA
TGTGCCAGCAGTTCCCCAGGGGAAAATTCACCCCTCCACTTT
CASSSPGENSPLHF
>TRBV5-4|NA|TRBJ1-1|TRBD1
TGTGCCAGCAGCCGGACAGGGGGCACTGAAGCTTTCTTT
CASSRTGGTEAFF
>TRBV19|NA|TRBJ2-2|TRBD2
TGTGCCAGTAGTTTAGCGGTGTCTAGCGGGAGTTTGGTGTTTTTT
CASSLAVSSGSLVFF
>TRBV7-8|NA|TRBJ2-1|NA
TGTGCCAGCAGCTCAAGTCAAGGCAGGTCGAGCTCCTACAATGAGCAGTTCTTC
CASSSSQGRSSSYNEQFF
>TRBV30|NA|TRBJ1-6|NA
TGTGCCTGGAGATCCGGGGTAGGTAGTTCACCCCTCCACTTT
CAWRSGVGSSPLHF